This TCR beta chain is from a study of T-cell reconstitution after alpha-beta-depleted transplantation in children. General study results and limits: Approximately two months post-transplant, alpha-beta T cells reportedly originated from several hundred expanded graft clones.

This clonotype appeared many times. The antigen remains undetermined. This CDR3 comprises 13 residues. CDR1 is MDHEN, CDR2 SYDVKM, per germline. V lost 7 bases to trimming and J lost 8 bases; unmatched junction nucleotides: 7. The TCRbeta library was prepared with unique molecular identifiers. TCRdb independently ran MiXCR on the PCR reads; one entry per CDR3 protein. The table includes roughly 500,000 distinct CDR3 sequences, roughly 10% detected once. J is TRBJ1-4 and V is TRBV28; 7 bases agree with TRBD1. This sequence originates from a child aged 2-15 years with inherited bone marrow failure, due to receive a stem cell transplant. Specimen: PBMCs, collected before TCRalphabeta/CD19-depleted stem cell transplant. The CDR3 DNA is TGTGCCAGCACTAGAGGGGGCAACGAAAAACTGTTTTTT. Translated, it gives CASTRGGNEKLFF. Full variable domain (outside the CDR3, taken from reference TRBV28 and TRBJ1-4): DVKVTQSSRYLVKRTGEKVFLECVQDMDHENMFWYRQDPGLGLRLIYFSYDVKMKEKGDIPEGYSVSREKKERFSLILESASTNQTSMYLCASTRGGNEKLFFGSGTQLSVL.